The 3 T cell receptor beta chains given below trace back to one sample, sequenced in a study of CD8 T cells in ankylosing spondylitis. TCRdb re-derived calls from the 5' RACE reads in MiXCR, one entry per CDR3 protein. The table includes approximately 340,000 distinct CDR3 sequences, roughly 14% detected once. Sequenced: blood, either unsorted or a sorted T cell fraction (not recorded which). Receptors were obtained from a male donor with ankylosing spondylitis or in good health (not recorded which).

The chain combines TRBV5-1 with TRBJ2-2; TRBD2 is a possible D gene (7 bases). Germline V lookup: CDR1 SGHRS, CDR2 YFSETQ. V lost 4 bases to trimming and J lost 3 bases, with 13 bases between them. The CDR3 extends over 15 amino acids. The CDR3 region has the DNA TGCGCCAGCAGCGGGGGGGACACCGACACCGGGGAGCTGTTTTTT. It codes for CASSGGDTDTGELFF.

This clonotype was observed a handful of times. The rearrangement joins TRBV11-2 to TRBJ2-2, with unresolved D. The germline CDR1 and CDR2 sequences are SGHAT and FQNNGV. V was pared by 6 bases and J by 7 bases, with 6 bases between. The CDR3 is made up of 11 amino acids. The CDR3 sequence: CASRRDGELFF. CDR3 nucleotides: TGTGCCAGCAGACGAGACGGGGAGCTGTTTTTT.

For the CDR3, the DNA is TGCAGTGCTGCGCCAGATGGACGGTCCTACGAGCAGTACTTC. It is translated as CSAAPDGRSYEQYF. The chain recombines TRBV20-1 with TRBJ2-7; D gene unclear. V was trimmed by 5 bases and J by 1 base, leaving 15 bases between them. The CDR3 runs to 14 residues. CDR1 DFQATT and CDR2 SNEGSKA come from the germline V gene (reference sequence).